This T cell receptor (beta chain) was recovered during a study of blood T cells in healthy people across ages. CDR3 size: 15 residues. The germline gives CDR1 SGHRS, CDR2 YFSETQ. V lost 4 bases to trimming and J lost 5 bases, with 16 bases between them. About 9.9 milliliters of peripheral blood were drawn from each donor. Primed by a sample-barcoded 5' primer and a J-beta primer mix, a second PCR proceeded for 7 to 11 cycles. Tagging of each cDNA molecule was performed by a template-switch adaptor with 12 random nucleotides. Via MiXCR, TCRdb re-called the 5' RACE reads, giving one row per CDR3 protein. This table holds about 1 million distinct CDR3 sequences, 40% to 45% found once.

Sequenced input: blood. The source of this sequence is a woman aged 60-75 years in good health. The V and J genes are TRBV5-1 and TRBJ2-1; D is uncertain. The CDR3 DNA is TGCGCCAGCAGCCCTACGGTCACAATGCACAATGAGCAGTTCTTC. Translating gives CASSPTVTMHNEQFF.